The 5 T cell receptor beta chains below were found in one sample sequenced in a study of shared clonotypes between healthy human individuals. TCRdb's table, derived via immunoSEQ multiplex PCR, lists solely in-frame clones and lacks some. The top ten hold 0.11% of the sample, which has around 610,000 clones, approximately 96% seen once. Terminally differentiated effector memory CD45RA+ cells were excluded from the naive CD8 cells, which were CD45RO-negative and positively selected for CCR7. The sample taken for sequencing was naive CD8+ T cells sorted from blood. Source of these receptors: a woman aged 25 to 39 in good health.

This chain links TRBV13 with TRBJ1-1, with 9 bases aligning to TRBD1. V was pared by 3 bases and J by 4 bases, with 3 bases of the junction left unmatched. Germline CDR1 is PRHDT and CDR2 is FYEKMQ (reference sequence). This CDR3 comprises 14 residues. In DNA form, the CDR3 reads TGTGCCAGCAGCTTCGACAGGGGGACCACTGAAGCTTTCTTT. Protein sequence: CASSFDRGTTEAFF.

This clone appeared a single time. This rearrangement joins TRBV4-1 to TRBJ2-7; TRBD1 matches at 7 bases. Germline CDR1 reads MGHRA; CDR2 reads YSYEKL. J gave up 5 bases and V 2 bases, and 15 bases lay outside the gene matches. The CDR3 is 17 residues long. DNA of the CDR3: TGCGCCAGCAGCCAACAACTAAAGACAGGGATCGCCCACGAGCAGTACTTC. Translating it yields CASSQQLKTGIAHEQYF.

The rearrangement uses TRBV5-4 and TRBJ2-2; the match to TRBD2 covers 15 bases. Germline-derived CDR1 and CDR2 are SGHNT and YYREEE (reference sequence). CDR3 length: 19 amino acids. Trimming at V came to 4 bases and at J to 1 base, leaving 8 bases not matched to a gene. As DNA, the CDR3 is TGTGCCAGCAGCGGACCGGGACTAGCGGGAGGAATGAACACCGGGGAGCTGTTTTTT. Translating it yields CASSGPGLAGGMNTGELFF.

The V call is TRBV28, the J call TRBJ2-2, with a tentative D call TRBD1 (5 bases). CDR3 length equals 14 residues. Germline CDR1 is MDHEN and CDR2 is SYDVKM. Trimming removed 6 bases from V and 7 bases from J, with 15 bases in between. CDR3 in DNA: TGTGCCAGCAGCCTCTTAGGGGCTGGCGGGGAGCTGTTTTTT. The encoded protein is CASSLLGAGGELFF.

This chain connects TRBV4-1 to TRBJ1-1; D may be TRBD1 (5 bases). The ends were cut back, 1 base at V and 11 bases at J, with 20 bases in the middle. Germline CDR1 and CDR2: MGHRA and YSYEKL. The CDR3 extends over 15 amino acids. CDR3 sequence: CASSQVRDGGLWAFF. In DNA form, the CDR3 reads TGCGCCAGCAGCCAAGTGAGGGACGGTGGCCTATGGGCTTTCTTT.